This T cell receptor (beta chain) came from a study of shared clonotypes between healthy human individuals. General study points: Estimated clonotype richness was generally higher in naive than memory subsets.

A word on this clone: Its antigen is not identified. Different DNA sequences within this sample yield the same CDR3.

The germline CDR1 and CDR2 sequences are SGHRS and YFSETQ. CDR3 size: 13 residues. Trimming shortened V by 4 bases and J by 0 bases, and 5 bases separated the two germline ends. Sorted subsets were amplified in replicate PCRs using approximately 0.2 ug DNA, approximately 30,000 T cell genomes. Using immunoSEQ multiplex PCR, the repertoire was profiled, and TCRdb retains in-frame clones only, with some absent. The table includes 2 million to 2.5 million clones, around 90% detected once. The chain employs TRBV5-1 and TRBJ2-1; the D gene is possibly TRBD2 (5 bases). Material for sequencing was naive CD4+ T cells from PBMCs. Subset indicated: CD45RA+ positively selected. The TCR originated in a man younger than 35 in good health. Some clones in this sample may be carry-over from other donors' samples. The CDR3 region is CASSGSSYNEQFF. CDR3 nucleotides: TGCGCCAGCAGCGGGAGCTCCTACAATGAGCAGTTCTTC.